The rows below give T cell receptor beta chains drawn from one sample of a study of T cells after yellow fever vaccination. TCRdb reprocessed the 5' RACE reads with MiXCR, giving one entry per CDR3 protein. The sample includes 500,000 to 650,000 distinct CDR3 sequences, roughly a sixth of them seen just once. Sequencing used PBMCs, obtained about 5 days after the first yellow fever vaccination. These receptors were taken from a man younger than 30 who received the YFV17D yellow fever vaccine. Each CDR3 is given with its conserved first and last residue. D genes are given only for firm matches. Size values are once, few and many counts, or a class for expanded clones, and some rows have none.

clone_size	d_call	j_call	v_call	cdr3_aa	cdr3_nt
few	NA	TRBJ2-5	TRBV9	CASQGNQETQYF	TGTGCCAGCCAGGGCAACCAAGAGACCCAGTACTTC
few	TRBD1	TRBJ1-5	TRBV19	CARGSGTAYQPQHF	TGTGCCAGAGGGTCCGGGACAGCTTATCAGCCCCAGCATTTT
NA	NA	TRBJ1-6	TRBV5-8	CASSLVWLSDSPLHF	TGTGCCAGCAGCTTGGTTTGGCTATCCGATTCGCCCCTCCACTTT
NA	NA	TRBJ2-3	TRBV7-2	CASSLQGSVTDTQYF	TGTGCCAGCAGCTTACAGGGTTCTGTCACAGATACGCAGTATTTT
few	NA	TRBJ2-7	TRBV4-1	CASSQDPLRAPPYEQYF	TGCGCCAGCAGCCAAGACCCCCTGCGGGCTCCCCCCTACGAGCAGTACTTC
NA	NA	TRBJ1-5	TRBV20-1	CCARVPRGLEDQPQHF	TGCTGTGCTAGAGTTCCACGGGGCCTTGAGGATCAGCCCCAGCATTTT
many	NA	TRBJ1-1	TRBV10-2	CASSVEENTEAFF	TGCGCCAGCAGTGTGGAGGAGAACACTGAAGCTTTCTTT
few	NA	TRBJ2-1	TRBV5-1	CASSPSPSAGYNEQFF	TGCGCCAGCAGCCCTTCTCCTAGCGCAGGATACAATGAGCAGTTCTTC
few	TRBD2	TRBJ2-7	TRBV20-1	CSAVGLAGGAEQYF	TGCAGTGCTGTAGGACTAGCGGGGGGCGCCGAGCAGTACTTC
NA	NA	TRBJ2-5	TRBV7-2	CASRPLGGQETQYF	TGTGCCAGCAGACCTCTCGGGGGCCAAGAGACCCAGTACTTC
NA	TRBD1	TRBJ1-5	TRBV18	CASSPRDSGLNQPQHF	TGTGCCAGCTCACCGCGGGACAGCGGACTCAATCAGCCCCAGCATTTT
NA	NA	TRBJ2-2	TRBV20-1	CSATYQGNTGELFF	TGCAGTGCTACGTATCAGGGGAACACCGGGGAGCTGTTTTTT
few	NA	TRBJ2-1	TRBV20-1	CSAREPTSKGNEQFF	TGCAGTGCTAGAGAACCCACTAGCAAGGGCAATGAGCAGTTCTTC
NA	TRBD2	TRBJ2-7	TRBV7-2	CASSPREVYEQYF	TGTGCCAGCAGTCCTCGGGAGGTATACGAGCAGTACTTC
NA	TRBD1	TRBJ2-7	TRBV7-8	CASSQRTGRSEQYF	TGTGCCAGCAGCCAACGGACAGGACGGAGCGAGCAGTACTTC
NA	NA	TRBJ2-3	TRBV4-3	CASSQDQPGGPLTTQYF	TGCGCCAGCAGCCAAGATCAACCCGGGGGGCCTCTCACAACGCAGTATTTT
few	NA	TRBJ2-3	TRBV12-3/TRBV12-4	CASSQDRIRGDTQYF	TGTGCCAGCAGCCAAGACAGGATAAGGGGAGATACGCAGTATTTT
few	NA	TRBJ1-1	TRBV7-9	CASSLSVVTESF	TGTGCCAGCAGCTTAAGCGTTGTGACGGAGAGCTTT
few	TRBD2	TRBJ2-1	TRBV20-1	CSAPLAGFSSYNEQFF	TGCAGTGCTCCACTAGCGGGGTTTAGCTCCTACAATGAGCAGTTCTTC
NA	TRBD1	TRBJ1-6	TRBV6-2/TRBV6-3	CASSARGLGSPLHF	TGTGCCAGCAGTGCCAGGGGGCTAGGATCACCCCTCCACTTT
few	NA	TRBJ2-3	TRBV7-9	CASSPEGLGGSTDTQYF	TGTGCCAGCAGCCCCGAAGGTCTTGGGGGATCCACAGATACGCAGTATTTT
few	NA	TRBJ2-1	TRBV4-2	CASSQDGAESYNEQFF	TGTGCCAGCAGCCAAGATGGGGCAGAATCCTACAATGAGCAGTTCTTC
once	TRBD1	TRBJ1-1	TRBV29-1	CSVKTGQGALEAFF	TGCAGCGTTAAGACGGGACAGGGGGCACTTGAAGCTTTCTTT
many	TRBD2	TRBJ2-2	TRBV6-5	CATIGLAPGELFF	TGTGCCACCATAGGACTAGCGCCCGGGGAGCTGTTTTTT
NA	NA	TRBJ2-7	TRBV29-1	CSVATAHYEQYF	TGCAGCGTTGCGACAGCCCACTACGAGCAGTACTTC
few	TRBD1	TRBJ1-5	TRBV28	CASSTTTNRGYQPQHF	TGTGCCAGCAGTACGACCACTAACAGGGGTTATCAGCCCCAGCATTTT
NA	TRBD1	TRBJ2-3	TRBV7-7	CASSKQGNGDTQYF	TGTGCCAGCAGCAAACAGGGGAATGGAGATACGCAGTATTTT
few	NA	TRBJ2-1	TRBV5-1	CASSLTQDSEQFF	TGCGCCAGCAGCTTAACGCAGGATTCGGAGCAGTTCTTC
NA	TRBD2	TRBJ2-7	TRBV6-2/TRBV6-3	CASSYFSGLDTYEQYF	TGTGCCAGCAGTTACTTCTCTGGACTAGATACGTACGAGCAGTACTTC
many	TRBD2	TRBJ2-3	TRBV18	CASSPRTSGGGDTQYF	TGTGCCAGCTCACCGAGGACTAGCGGGGGAGGGGATACGCAGTATTTT
NA	NA	TRBJ1-5	TRBV20-1	CSAAPVSNQPQHF	TGCAGTGCTGCCCCGGTTAGCAATCAGCCCCAGCATTTT
NA	NA	TRBJ1-5	TRBV20-1	CSPTADNDQPQHF	TGCAGCCCCACGGCGGACAATGATCAGCCCCAGCATTTT
NA	NA	TRBJ2-3	TRBV6-1	CASRLGPTSTDTQYF	TGTGCCAGCAGGCTCGGCCCTACCTCGACAGATACGCAGTATTTT
NA	TRBD1	TRBJ2-1	TRBV20-1	CSANREGQGVGEQFF	TGCAGTGCCAACAGGGAGGGACAGGGCGTCGGAGAGCAGTTCTTC
NA	NA	TRBJ2-2	TRBV7-3	CASRGVPTGELFF	TGTGCCAGCAGGGGGGTACCCACCGGGGAGCTGTTTTTT
many	TRBD2	TRBJ2-3	TRBV9	CASSEGGGTDTQYF	TGTGCCAGCTCCGAGGGCGGGGGTACAGATACGCAGTATTTT
few	NA	TRBJ2-1	TRBV7-3	CASSLGGPGNEQFF	TGTGCCAGCAGCTTAGGGGGACCTGGGAATGAGCAGTTCTTC
few	TRBD1	TRBJ1-3	TRBV7-2	CASSSRGQASSGNTIYF	TGTGCCAGCAGCTCTCGGGGACAGGCGAGCTCTGGAAACACCATATATTTT
NA	NA	TRBJ2-7	TRBV7-2	CASSINMGPIYEQYF	TGTGCCAGCAGCATAAACATGGGCCCAATTTACGAGCAGTACTTC
few	NA	TRBJ2-5	TRBV5-1	CASSLDGATNQETQYF	TGCGCCAGCAGCTTGGACGGGGCCACCAACCAAGAGACCCAGTACTTC
NA	TRBD1	TRBJ1-3	TRBV6-1	CASRGGTGSFSGNTIYF	TGTGCCAGCAGGGGCGGGACAGGGAGCTTCTCTGGAAACACCATATATTTT
NA	NA	TRBJ2-3	TRBV25-1	CASIGAPDTQYF	TGTGCCAGCATCGGAGCGCCAGATACGCAGTATTTT
NA	TRBD2	TRBJ2-1	TRBV6-2/TRBV6-3	CASSYAQRGYNEQFF	TGTGCCAGCAGTTACGCCCAGCGGGGGTACAATGAGCAGTTCTTC
few	NA	TRBJ2-1	TRBV12-3/TRBV12-4	CASSFTGGHNEQFF	TGTGCCAGCAGTTTCACGGGGGGCCACAATGAGCAGTTCTTC
NA	NA	TRBJ1-2	TRBV5-1	CASSLFYPSANYGYTF	TGCGCCAGCAGCTTGTTTTATCCGTCAGCTAACTATGGCTACACCTTC
many	NA	TRBJ1-1	TRBV20-1	CSARAGNTEAFF	TGCAGTGCTCGAGCCGGGAACACTGAAGCTTTCTTT
few	NA	TRBJ2-5	TRBV29-1	CSVGNRSQETQYF	TGCAGCGTTGGGAACAGGAGCCAAGAGACCCAGTACTTC
few	TRBD1	TRBJ2-2	TRBV12-3/TRBV12-4	CASRLPTGGTGELFF	TGTGCCAGCAGGCTACCGACAGGGGGAACCGGGGAGCTGTTTTTT
NA	TRBD2	TRBJ2-5	TRBV7-2	CASSSIGTTETQYF	TGTGCCAGCAGCTCGATCGGGACTACAGAGACCCAGTACTTC
few	NA	TRBJ1-1	TRBV12-3/TRBV12-4	CASMSWGTTEAFF	TGTGCCAGCATGTCTTGGGGTACCACTGAAGCTTTCTTT
NA	NA	TRBJ2-7	TRBV29-1	CSVVRVYEQYF	TGCAGCGTTGTTCGAGTCTACGAGCAGTACTTC
NA	TRBD1	TRBJ2-5	TRBV29-1	CSVARDRLGETQYF	TGCAGCGTTGCCCGGGACAGGCTTGGAGAGACCCAGTACTTC
few	NA	TRBJ2-7	TRBV7-6	CASSLVGAAPYEQYF	TGTGCCAGCAGCTTAGTGGGGGCGGCCCCCTACGAGCAGTACTTC
few	NA	TRBJ2-5	TRBV21-1	CASSSTGRGQETQYF	TGTGCCAGCAGCAGTACAGGGAGGGGTCAAGAGACCCAGTACTTC
NA	NA	TRBJ1-1	TRBV7-8	CASSSTSGGPNTEAFF	TGTGCCAGCAGCTCGACGAGCGGGGGACCGAACACTGAAGCTTTCTTT
few	TRBD1	TRBJ1-1	TRBV28	CASRIILAGGLTEAFF	TGTGCCAGCAGAATAATCCTCGCAGGGGGGTTAACTGAAGCTTTCTTT
NA	NA	TRBJ1-2	TRBV4-3	CASSQVKGEGVPGDYGYTF	TGCGCCAGCAGCCAAGTTAAGGGGGAGGGGGTCCCTGGGGACTATGGCTACACCTTC